The source of this T cell receptor beta chain is a study of blood T cell repertoires in COVID-19. Background on the study: Spain, Italy and the United States supplied samples that represented acute and convalescent COVID-19.

V shed 3 bases and J 7 bases; nucleotides not matched to a gene: 11. Germline V CDR1 and CDR2: SGHKS, YYEKEE (reference sequence). This CDR3 is built from 17 residues. In the original analysis: Reference gene primer amplification yielded estimated nucleated cell counts. The assay was immunoSEQ multiplex PCR, and TCRdb's table has in-frame clones only and misses some. The V and J calls and the clone size are those of that table, but D and trimming were determined from the DNA. This sample yields some 200,000 clones, of which around 84% are seen a single time; 6.5% to 8.5% belongs to the top ten. The TCR sequence derives from a woman aged 40-49 years with acute COVID-19. Sequencing used PBMCs or T cells enriched from blood (not recorded which). The chain combines TRBV5-5 with TRBJ1-5, with TRBD1 matching 12 bases. As DNA, the CDR3 is TGTGCCAGCAGCTCTGTCTTGGGACAGGGGGCACAACAGCCCCAGCATTTT. Protein: CASSSVLGQGAQQPQHF.